What follows are 27 T cell receptor beta chains derived from one specimen sequenced in a study of T cell changes during pregnancy in multiple sclerosis. Some clones are missing from TCRdb's copy, which holds only in-frame ones; the method was immunoSEQ multiplex PCR. The sample lists tens of thousands of clones; about 92% were seen once. The sample was CD8+ T cells from peripheral blood mononuclear cells, taken before pregnancy. The receptors shown here come from a female donor with multiple sclerosis, enrolled in a pregnancy study.

The genes are TRBV10-2 and TRBJ2-7; 11 bases are shared with TRBD2. V was clipped by 3 bases and J by 2 bases; unmatched bases: 6. The CDR3 extends over 16 amino acids. Germline CDR1 and CDR2: WSHSY and SAAADI. The CDR3 DNA reads TGCGCCAGCAGTGACTCCCTAGCGGGAGGACCCTACGAGCAGTACTTC. Translation gives CASSDSLAGGPYEQYF.

The chain employs TRBV27 and TRBJ1-1; D gene unclear. The CDR3 has 14 residues. Germline CDR1 reads MNHEY; CDR2 reads SMNVEV (reference sequence). V dropped 3 bases and J dropped 8 bases, with 16 bases sitting between them. CDR3 protein: CASSFSALGAEAFF. The DNA for the CDR3 is TGTGCCAGCAGTTTTTCCGCGTTGGGAGCCGAAGCTTTCTTT.

The genes are TRBV7-9 and TRBJ2-2; D unresolved. The CDR3 sequence is 13 residues long. Germline-derived CDR1 and CDR2 are SEHNR and FQNEAQ (reference sequence). V lost 6 bases to trimming and J lost 3 bases, with 8 bases between them. The CDR3 sequence is CASRSIDTGELFF. DNA for the CDR3: TGTGCCAGCAGAAGCATTGACACCGGGGAGCTGTTTTTT.

This chain links TRBV27 with TRBJ1-5; D remains ambiguous. The CDR3 totals 15 residues. Germline V gives CDR1 MNHEY, CDR2 SMNVEV (reference sequence). Trimming pared 1 base from V and 4 bases from J, leaving 11 bases between. The CDR3 here is CASSLFPRLNQPQHF. In DNA, the CDR3 is TGTGCCAGCAGTTTATTCCCAAGACTAAATCAGCCCCAGCATTTT.

This chain connects TRBV27 to TRBJ2-7, with 10 positions matching TRBD2. Germline V lookup: CDR1 MNHEY, CDR2 SMNVEV (reference sequence). V shed 2 bases, J shed 7 bases, and the junction held 8 bases outside the gene matches. The CDR3 runs 15 residues. The CDR3 nucleotides are TGTGCCAGCAGTTTAACCACTAGCGGGGCCTCAGAGCAGTACTTC. It yields the protein CASSLTTSGASEQYF.

The chain is built from TRBV27 and TRBJ1-6; 7 positions match TRBD1. CDR1 is MNHEY, CDR2 SMNVEV, per germline (reference sequence). This CDR3 spans 14 amino acids. After removal of 3 bases from V and 7 bases from J, the junction contained 3 bases not matched to a gene. CDR3 DNA sequence: TGTGCCAGCAGTTTTAGACAGGGAAATTCACCCCTCCACTTT. Protein sequence: CASSFRQGNSPLHF.

The chain combines TRBV10-3 with TRBJ2-7, with TRBD2 matching over 9 bases. Losses at the gene ends were 3 bases for V and 3 bases for J; bases not matched to a gene: 6. This CDR3 comprises 15 residues. Germline V gene sequence: CDR1 ENHRY, CDR2 SYGVKD. CDR3 region: CAISESASGIYEQYF. The CDR3 DNA sequence: TGTGCCATCAGTGAATCGGCTAGCGGGATCTACGAGCAGTACTTC.

The CDR3 reads CASSQDHALRRAGVYGYTF. CDR3 sequence (DNA): TGTGCCAGCAGCCAAGATCATGCGTTGCGGAGGGCCGGAGTTTATGGCTACACCTTC. V and J are TRBV14 and TRBJ1-2; D is ambiguous. V was trimmed by 0 bases and J by 5 bases, leaving 25 bases between them. This CDR3 comprises 19 residues. Germline V lookup: CDR1 SGHDN, CDR2 FVKESK.

The rearrangement uses TRBV11-2 and TRBJ1-2; a weak D match, TRBD1 (5 bases). Deletions cut 2 bases from V and 3 bases from J, with 10 bases between. Germline-derived CDR1 and CDR2 are SGHAT and FQNNGV. The CDR3 runs to 14 residues. The CDR3 loop reads CASSLQGSDYGYTF. CDR3 nucleotides: TGTGCCAGCAGCTTACAGGGATCCGACTATGGCTACACCTTC.

The chain joins TRBV18 to TRBJ2-7, with D perhaps TRBD1 (5 bases). This CDR3 comprises 16 residues. CDR1 and CDR2 (germline): KGHSH, LQKENI. Trimming left V 4 bases short and J 4 bases short, with 20 bases between. The CDR3 loop is CASSRTSGWIAYEQYF. The CDR3 coding sequence is TGTGCCAGCTCACGCACTTCAGGGTGGATCGCTTACGAGCAGTACTTC.

This chain links TRBV5-5 with TRBJ1-1; D is undetermined. The V and J ends lost 0 bases and 4 bases respectively, with 16 bases between them. This CDR3 has 16 residues. The germline gives CDR1 SGHKS, CDR2 YYEKEE (reference sequence). For the CDR3, the DNA is TGTGCCAGCAGCTTGGTGTTGGCCTTGGCGGGCACTGAAGCTTTCTTT. It codes for CASSLVLALAGTEAFF.

The CDR3 here is CASSVDLVTGWNSPLHF. CDR3 nucleotide sequence: TGTGCCAGCAGCGTAGACCTGGTGACAGGGTGGAATTCACCCCTCCACTTT. The chain couples TRBV9 to TRBJ1-6, with 7 positions matching TRBD1. The V segment lost 0 bases and the J segment 7 bases; nucleotides outside the gene matches: 10. CDR1 is SGDLS and CDR2 is YYNGEE in the germline V gene. CDR3 length: 17 residues.

This clone occurred once. The chain couples TRBV9 to TRBJ2-1, with 8 bases fitting TRBD2. Germline V lookup: CDR1 SGDLS, CDR2 YYNGEE. The CDR3 is 15 residues long. J was trimmed by 7 bases and V by 0 bases; bases with no gene match: 6. CDR3 protein: CASSVDGRVGNEQFF. The CDR3 DNA sequence: TGTGCCAGCAGCGTAGACGGGAGGGTAGGGAATGAGCAGTTCTTC.

The chain joins TRBV27 to TRBJ1-2; 7 nucleotides line up with TRBD1. The V gene's germline CDR1 is MNHEY and CDR2 SMNVEV (reference sequence). The trim removed 4 bases at V and 6 bases at J, leaving 5 bases unmatched. The CDR3 consists of 13 residues. The CDR3 spells CASSSAGGNGYTF. As DNA, the CDR3 is TGTGCCAGCAGTTCCGCAGGGGGTAATGGCTACACCTTC.

V is TRBV7-2 and J is TRBJ1-4; 7 bases fit TRBD1. CDR3 length: 15 amino acids. V was clipped by 2 bases and J by 4 bases; unmatched bases: 4. The germline gives CDR1 SGHTA, CDR2 FQGNSA. The CDR3 reads CASSLIQGHNEKLFF. The CDR3 DNA is TGTGCCAGCAGCTTAATACAGGGGCATAATGAAAAACTGTTTTTT.

The chain is built from TRBV7-9 and TRBJ2-2, with TRBD1 as a possible D gene (5 bases). The CDR3 totals 17 residues. In germline, CDR1 is SEHNR, CDR2 FQNEAQ (reference sequence). V was cut by 4 bases and J by 0 bases, with 15 bases left in between. Here the CDR3 reads CASSSSRTPTNTGELFF. The CDR3 DNA sequence: TGTGCCAGCAGCTCTTCCCGGACACCCACGAACACCGGGGAGCTGTTTTTT.

The V call is TRBV4-1, the J call TRBJ2-5; perhaps TRBD1 as D (6 bases). The germline V and J ends were trimmed by 0 bases and 7 bases, with 6 bases remaining between them. The CDR3 consists of 12 residues. Germline CDR1 MGHRA, CDR2 YSYEKL. CDR3 nucleotide sequence: TGCGCCAGCAGCCAAGACAGGGGGACCCAGTACTTC. Its translation: CASSQDRGTQYF.

V and J are TRBV4-1 and TRBJ1-2; D uncertain. From germline, CDR1 is MGHRA and CDR2 YSYEKL. Trimming pared 0 bases from V and 0 bases from J, leaving 11 bases between. This CDR3 is 16 amino acids long. CDR3 sequence: CASSQDGADPNYGYTF. For the CDR3, the DNA is TGCGCCAGCAGCCAAGATGGAGCGGACCCTAACTATGGCTACACCTTC.

The chain employs TRBV9 and TRBJ2-1; tentative D call: TRBD1 (6 bases). Per the germline V gene, CDR1 is SGDLS and CDR2 is YYNGEE. This CDR3 contains 16 residues. The V gene lost 4 bases and the J gene lost 1 base, with 15 bases spanning the gap. The CDR3 DNA follows: TGTGCCAGCAGCCCTGGGGGCAGGGGATCCTACAATGAGCAGTTCTTC. Protein product: CASSPGGRGSYNEQFF.

This clone qualifies as medium-sized. The chain links TRBV18 to TRBJ1-2, with 7 nucleotides matching TRBD1. Trimming at V came to 5 bases and at J to 4 bases, leaving 10 bases not matched to a gene. CDR1 is KGHSH and CDR2 is LQKENI in the germline V gene. The CDR3 is 15 residues long. The CDR3 protein is CASSTFRGNVYGYTF. The CDR3 coding sequence is TGTGCCAGCTCAACATTCAGGGGGAATGTCTATGGCTACACCTTC.

This chain uses TRBV5-1 with TRBJ2-7, with a weak D call TRBD2 (5 bases). This CDR3 spans 16 amino acids. Germline V gene sequence: CDR1 SGHRS, CDR2 YFSETQ. Trimming cost V 4 bases and J 3 bases, with 20 bases left between them. CDR3 DNA: TGCGCCAGCAGCGTAGGGAGAGGGAATCCCCTCTACGAGCAGTACTTC. The encoded protein is CASSVGRGNPLYEQYF.

The gene calls are TRBV19 and TRBJ2-1, with D perhaps matching TRBD1 (7 bases). The germline V and J ends were trimmed by 7 bases and 3 bases, with 13 bases remaining between them. Germline loops: CDR1 LNHDA, CDR2 SQIVND (reference sequence). The CDR3 totals 14 residues. CDR3 residues: CASTPQGGYNEQFF. DNA for the CDR3: TGTGCCAGTACCCCCCAGGGGGGCTACAATGAGCAGTTCTTC. Drawing the rest from reference TRBV19 and TRBJ2-1, the complete variable domain is DGGITQSPKYLFRKEGQNVTLSCEQNLNHDAMYWYRQDPGQGLRLIYYSQIVNDFQKGDIAEGYSVSREKKESFPLTVTSAQKNPTAFYLCASTPQGGYNEQFFGPGTRLTVL.

This sequence joins TRBV6-5 and TRBJ2-1, with TRBD2 identical over 7 bases. Looked up from germline, CDR1 is MNHEY and CDR2 is SVGAGI. The V gene end was trimmed by 6 bases and the J gene end by 5 bases; junction bases not matched to a gene: 7. The CDR3 has 14 residues. CDR3 bases: TGTGCCAGCAGCTACGGCGGGAGCCACAATGAGCAGTTCTTC. Its translation is CASSYGGSHNEQFF.

The chain links TRBV18 to TRBJ2-7, with D possibly TRBD1 on 6 matching bases. V was pared by 4 bases and J by 3 bases, with 19 bases between. CDR1 and CDR2 from the germline V gene are KGHSH and LQKENI. This CDR3 is 16 amino acids long. The chain's CDR3 is CASSQKTGSRGYEQYF. CDR3 bases: TGTGCCAGCTCACAAAAGACAGGTTCACGTGGCTACGAGCAGTACTTC. The full variable domain, in which reference TRBV18 and TRBJ2-7 provide the parts outside the CDR3, is NAGVMQNPRHLVRRRGQEARLRCSPMKGHSHVYWYRQLPEEGLKFMVYLQKENIIDESGMPKERFSAEFPKEGPSILRIQQVVRGDSAAYFCASSQKTGSRGYEQYFGPGTRLTVT.

This chain joins TRBV6-6 and TRBJ2-5; D is perhaps TRBD2 (5 bases). Germline assignment: CDR1 MNHNY and CDR2 SVGAGI (reference sequence). The CDR3 sequence is 13 residues long. V lost 2 bases to trimming and J lost 2 bases, with 6 bases between them. Written as DNA, the CDR3 is TGTGCCAGCAGTTACGGACTTCAAGAGACCCAGTACTTC. Translated, it gives CASSYGLQETQYF.

V is TRBV7-2 and J is TRBJ1-1; 9 bases are a match to TRBD1. CDR1 is SGHTA and CDR2 is FQGNSA in the germline V gene. The CDR3 extends over 15 amino acids. V was clipped by 5 bases and J by 4 bases; unmatched bases: 8. The CDR3 DNA reads as TGTGCCAGCAGCCTCCTGGGACAGGGTAGCACTGAAGCTTTCTTT. Protein sequence: CASSLLGQGSTEAFF.

The sample holds a few counts of this clone. CDR3 amino acids: CASSAGTSGTPSYEQYF. Written as DNA, the CDR3 is TGTGCCAGCAGCGCTGGGACTAGCGGGACCCCTTCCTACGAGCAGTACTTC. The rearrangement uses TRBV9 and TRBJ2-7, with TRBD2 matching over 13 bases. The CDR3 is 17 residues long. Germline lookup yields CDR1 SGDLS and CDR2 YYNGEE. The V and J ends lost 3 bases and 1 base, in that order; junction bases with no gene match: 7.